The next 20 T cell receptor beta chains were all read from a single sample in a study of blood T cell repertoires in COVID-19 (dated by TCRdb to the early 2020s). Library preparation was by the immunoSEQ multiplex PCR assay. The table comes from immuneACCESS by way of TCRdb, which keeps in-frame sequences with V and J called. Part of the clones is missing from these tables; in studies checked, under half for an unresolved V gene and the rest for unknown reasons. The sample table contains around 200,000 clones; only one count was recorded for under 90% of them. The biggest ten clones account for under 15% of the sample. The material sequenced was peripheral blood. The receptors were gathered from a man aged 25-45 years with active or convalescent COVID-19.

This chain joins TRBV24-1 and TRBJ2-5; 7 nucleotides agree with TRBD2. Germline assignment: CDR1 KGHDR and CDR2 SFDVKD. The CDR3 length is 16 residues. V shed 3 bases, J shed 5 bases, and the junction held 11 bases outside the gene matches. The CDR3 DNA reads as TGTGCCACCAGTGATCGGTGGACGGCGGGGGTGGAGACCCAGTACTTC. Translation gives CATSDRWTAGVETQYF.

The rearrangement uses TRBV6-5 and TRBJ2-5; D is undetermined. The germline V gene has CDR1 MNHEY and CDR2 SVGAGI. Trimming cost V 2 bases and J 3 bases, with 7 bases left between them. The CDR3 runs 13 residues. The CDR3 sequence: CASSYDKKETQYF. CDR3 bases: TGTGCCAGCAGTTACGACAAAAAAGAGACCCAGTACTTC.

This chain connects TRBV5-1 to TRBJ2-2; D gene unclear. Between the trimmed V and J ends, which lost 0 bases and 6 bases, there was a span of 3 bases. The CDR3 runs to 12 residues. Germline assignment: CDR1 SGHRS and CDR2 YFSETQ. This CDR3 is CASSLGAGELFF. For the CDR3, the DNA is TGCGCCAGCAGCTTGGGAGCCGGGGAGCTGTTTTTT.

V usage is TRBV6-5 and J usage is TRBJ1-1; D is undetermined. Germline V gives CDR1 MNHEY, CDR2 SVGAGI. The germline V and J ends were trimmed by 2 bases and 1 base, with 5 bases remaining between them. The CDR3 is made up of 13 amino acids. CDR3 bases: TGTGCCAGCAGTTACAACAGGAACACTGAAGCTTTCTTT. Protein product: CASSYNRNTEAFF.

The rearrangement uses TRBV19 and TRBJ1-2, with 7 bases that match TRBD1. The CDR3 extends over 14 amino acids. The germline V gene encodes CDR1 LNHDA and CDR2 SQIVND (reference sequence). The V gene end was trimmed by 8 bases and the J gene end by 2 bases; junction bases not matched to a gene: 8. CDR3 in amino acids: CASRPGDRNYGYTF. The CDR3 DNA follows: TGTGCCAGTCGACCTGGGGACAGAAACTATGGCTACACCTTC.

J is TRBJ1-4 and V is TRBV5-8; D is possibly TRBD1 (6 bases). Trimming shortened V by 0 bases and J by 0 bases, and 21 bases separated the two germline ends. Germline V gives CDR1 SGHTS, CDR2 YDEGEE. The CDR3 spans 20 residues. The CDR3 DNA sequence: TGTGCCAGCAGCTTGGGTGAGACAGGCGGATCCCCTCCAACTAATGAAAAACTGTTTTTT. Protein: CASSLGETGGSPPTNEKLFF.

Here the CDR3 reads CASRLTSGINYEQYF. CDR3 nucleotide sequence: TGTGCCAGTAGACTGACTAGCGGAATAAACTACGAGCAGTACTTC. The chain is built from TRBV19 and TRBJ2-7; 9 nucleotides agree with TRBD2. Germline lookup yields CDR1 LNHDA and CDR2 SQIVND (reference sequence). With V trimmed by 6 bases and J by 3 bases, 9 bases remained unmatched. CDR3 length: 15 residues.

This chain uses TRBV19 with TRBJ1-5; tentatively, D is TRBD1 (6 bases). Deletions cut 5 bases from V and 1 base from J, with 12 bases between. Germline CDR1 LNHDA, CDR2 SQIVND (reference sequence). The CDR3 loop spans 15 amino acids. CDR3 sequence reads: CASSSGGQSNQPQHF. In DNA form, the CDR3 reads TGTGCCAGTAGTTCGGGTGGACAGAGCAATCAGCCCCAGCATTTT. Using reference TRBV19 and TRBJ1-5 for the parts outside the CDR3, the full variable domain is DGGITQSPKYLFRKEGQNVTLSCEQNLNHDAMYWYRQDPGQGLRLIYYSQIVNDFQKGDIAEGYSVSREKKESFPLTVTSAQKNPTAFYLCASSSGGQSNQPQHFGDGTRLSIL.

J is TRBJ1-4 and V is TRBV5-1; D unresolved. CDR1 SGHRS and CDR2 YFSETQ come from the germline V gene. This CDR3 contains 12 residues. V lost 7 bases and J 2 bases, leaving 6 bases between the germline ends. In nucleotides, the CDR3 is TGCGCCAGCCAGATTACTAATGAAAAACTGTTTTTT. Protein sequence: CASQITNEKLFF.

About this clone itself: Other nucleotide sequences from this sample produce the same CDR3. This chain connects TRBV27 to TRBJ2-7; maybe TRBD2 (5 bases). Between the trimmed V and J ends, which lost 2 bases and 5 bases, there was a span of 10 bases. The CDR3 is 13 amino acids. Germline V CDR1 and CDR2: MNHEY, SMNVEV (reference sequence). CDR3 amino acids: CASSLTGVHEQYF. For the CDR3, the DNA is TGTGCCAGCAGTTTAACCGGGGTCCACGAGCAGTACTTC.

There are a few counts of this clone. The chain employs TRBV19 and TRBJ2-1, with 7 bases fitting TRBD2. With 7 bases clipped from V and 3 bases from J, the junction kept 3 bases outside the gene matches. Germline V gene data show CDR1 as LNHDA and CDR2 as SQIVND (reference sequence). This CDR3 is built from 13 residues. CDR3 loop: CASNGGGYNEQFF. The CDR3, as DNA: TGTGCCAGTAACGGCGGGGGCTACAATGAGCAGTTCTTC.

This clone was counted only a few times. The chain employs TRBV7-2 and TRBJ2-2; D call uncertain. V shed 2 bases and J shed 0 bases, with 10 bases lying between them. Germline-derived CDR1 and CDR2 are SGHTA and FQGNSA. The CDR3 sequence is 16 residues long. CDR3 DNA: TGTGCCAGCAGCTTATTTCCACTAACGAACACCGGGGAGCTGTTTTTT. This translates into CASSLFPLTNTGELFF.

This clone showed up many times. V gene TRBV19 combines with J gene TRBJ1-1; TRBD1 might be the D (5 bases). The ends were cut back, 3 bases at V and 1 base at J, with 9 bases in the middle. This CDR3 has 14 residues. Looked up from germline, CDR1 is LNHDA and CDR2 is SQIVND (reference sequence). The DNA of the CDR3 is TGTGCCAGTAGTATTCAGACAGAGAACACTGAAGCTTTCTTT. This codes for CASSIQTENTEAFF.

This clone was recorded a few times. The J gene is TRBJ2-5, the V gene TRBV11-3; 9 bases agree with TRBD2. The length of the CDR3 is 18 residues. Germline CDR1 reads SGHNT; CDR2 reads YENEEA. The ends lost 4 bases at V and 5 bases at J; junction bases unmatched: 17. The CDR3 spells CASSSRTSDRPAKETQYF. DNA for the CDR3: TGTGCCAGCAGCTCAAGGACTAGCGATAGACCGGCTAAGGAGACCCAGTACTTC.

In its sample, this clone was seen a few times. The genes are TRBV6-5 and TRBJ2-3; 7 positions agree with TRBD1. The CDR3 runs to 14 residues. The V and J ends lost 7 bases and 1 base, in that order; junction bases with no gene match: 5. Germline-derived CDR1 and CDR2 are MNHEY and SVGAGI. The CDR3 nucleotides are TGTGCCAGCATTATAGGGGGCGGCACAGATACGCAGTATTTT. Its translation is CASIIGGGTDTQYF.

This clone turned up a few times. V and J are TRBV19 and TRBJ1-1; 8 bases fit TRBD1. The CDR3 is 15 residues long. V dropped 4 bases and J dropped 7; count of bases not matched to a gene: 11. CDR1 and CDR2 (germline): LNHDA, SQIVND (reference sequence). CDR3: CASSTPPGGVDEAFF. The CDR3 nucleotides read TGTGCCAGTAGTACCCCCCCAGGGGGCGTGGATGAAGCTTTCTTT.

A remark on this clone: Relative to the germline gene, one junction end is altered; a read error may explain this. The chain combines TRBV7-7 with TRBJ2-1; D is unresolved. CDR3 length equals 14 residues. Germline assignment: CDR1 SSHAT and CDR2 FNYEAQ (reference sequence). The CDR3 coding sequence is TGTGCTAGCAGCTTAAGCCAGGCTGACAATGAGCAGTTCTTC. Its protein product is CASSLSQADNEQFF.

This chain links TRBV24-1 with TRBJ2-1, with TRBD1 matching over 12 bases. The CDR3 is 15 amino acids. V lost 3 bases to trimming and J lost 8 bases; unmatched junction nucleotides: 4. From germline, CDR1 is KGHDR and CDR2 SFDVKD. The CDR3 sequence: CATSDRGQGAYEQFF. In DNA, the CDR3 is TGTGCCACCAGTGATCGGGGACAGGGGGCGTATGAGCAGTTCTTC.

The chain combines TRBV5-5 with TRBJ2-5; D not resolved. Germline values: CDR1 SGHKS, CDR2 YYEKEE (reference sequence). V lost 3 bases and J 2 bases, leaving 8 bases between the germline ends. The CDR3 length is 13 residues. CDR3 nucleotide sequence: TGTGCCAGCAGCTATCAGTCACAAGAGACCCAGTACTTC. Its translation: CASSYQSQETQYF.

This rearrangement joins TRBV5-4 to TRBJ2-7; D is unclear. The V end lost 4 bases, the J end lost 0 bases, and 11 bases lay between the germline ends. The CDR3 loop spans 14 amino acids. CDR1 and CDR2 from the germline V gene are SGHNT and YYREEE (reference sequence). The CDR3 DNA sequence: TGTGCCAGCAGCCCTGAGAGCTTCTCCTACGAGCAGTACTTC. Translating gives CASSPESFSYEQYF.